What follows is one TCR beta chain and its context. What it recognizes is unknown. The data were taken from a study of PD-1 blockade in classical Hodgkin lymphoma. Across the study: Patients were given intravenous nivolumab, 3 mg/kg, every 2 weeks. Study-wide results and caveats: Underlying causes for the observed repertoire differences were not defined, possibly disease activity or prior therapy.

In every patient, relapse followed autologous stem cell transplantation, while exposure to brentuximab vedotin differed. Clones were read by immunoSEQ multiplex PCR, and TCRdb kept only the in-frame ones, dropping some. Of roughly 81,000 clones in the sample, over 90% are singletons; the top ten hold roughly 2.6%. The V segment lost 4 bases and the J segment 5 bases; nucleotides outside the gene matches: 7. The CDR3 spans 14 residues. Germline values: CDR1 SGDLS, CDR2 YYNGEE. This specimen consisted of peripheral blood mononuclear cells (PBMCs), obtained before the second cycle of nivolumab. The receptor's source is a human donor with classical Hodgkin lymphoma. This rearrangement joins TRBV9 to TRBJ2-3, with TRBD2 identical over 7 bases. CDR3 DNA sequence: TGTGCCAGCAGCCCGAGGGGAGGGAAAGATACGCAGTATTTT. Amino acids: CASSPRGGKDTQYF.